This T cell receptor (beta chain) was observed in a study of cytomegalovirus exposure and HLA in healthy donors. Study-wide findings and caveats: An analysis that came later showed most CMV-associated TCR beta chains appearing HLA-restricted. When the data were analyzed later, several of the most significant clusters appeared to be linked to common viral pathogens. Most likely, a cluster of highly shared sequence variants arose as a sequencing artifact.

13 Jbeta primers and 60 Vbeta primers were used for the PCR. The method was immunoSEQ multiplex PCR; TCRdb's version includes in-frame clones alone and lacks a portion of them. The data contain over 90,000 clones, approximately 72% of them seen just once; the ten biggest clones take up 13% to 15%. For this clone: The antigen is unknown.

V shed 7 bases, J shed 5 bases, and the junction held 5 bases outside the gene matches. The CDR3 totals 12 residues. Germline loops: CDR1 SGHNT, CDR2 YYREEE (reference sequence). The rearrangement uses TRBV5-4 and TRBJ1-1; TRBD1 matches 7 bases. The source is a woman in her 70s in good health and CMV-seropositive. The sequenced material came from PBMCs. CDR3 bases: TGTGCCAGCCAGGGGGTAGGGACTGAAGCTTTCTTT. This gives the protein CASQGVGTEAFF. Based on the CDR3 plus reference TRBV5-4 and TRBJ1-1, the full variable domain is ETGVTQSPTHLIKTRGQQVTLRCSSQSGHNTVSWYQQALGQGPQFIFQYYREEENGRGNFPPRFSGLQFPNYSSELNVNALELDDSALYLCASQGVGTEAFFGQGTRLTVV.